This T cell receptor (beta chain) was profiled in a study of read filtering for tumor transcriptome and immune sequencing. Study-level information: Among patients, under 20 were male and 14 female, aged roughly 47 to 90 (mean approximately 60). Fewer than ten patients were R-ISS I, some 15 were R-ISS II, roughly seven were R-ISS III. General observations from the study: About 81.9% of IR-seq clonotypes had one read, totaling around 3.4% of reads; RNA-seq: around 70% and 40%. This fraction held mixed bone marrow immune cells after CD138-negative sorting.

Trimming pared 1 base from V and 6 bases from J, leaving 8 bases between. Germline V gene data show CDR1 as SGHVS and CDR2 as FNYEAQ. The CDR3 length is 13 residues. The library was built from 400 to 500 ng RNA with molecular barcoded adaptors for alpha/delta and beta/gamma chains. Via MiXCR, TCRdb re-called the reads, giving one row per CDR3 protein. The table shows approximately 150,000 distinct CDR3 sequences, with roughly 13% occurring only once. The table lists this clonotype with many counts. Its cognate antigen is unknown. The sequence was collected from a donor older than 35 with multiple myeloma. V gene TRBV7-6 combines with J gene TRBJ2-3; D may be TRBD1 (5 bases). The sequenced material came from a population of CD138-negative cells sorted from bone marrow. Here the CDR3 DNA reads TGTGCCAGCAGCTTAGGGGGCCGGGATACGCAGTATTTT. It translates to CASSLGGRDTQYF.